Below are 25 T cell receptor beta chains sequenced from a single sample in a study of read filtering for tumor transcriptome and immune sequencing. Molecular barcoded adaptors covering alpha/delta and beta/gamma chains were used on approximately 400 ng RNA. TCRdb analysed the reads with MiXCR anew, one entry per CDR3 protein. The sample carries 45,000 to 55,000 distinct CDR3 sequences, roughly 19% recorded once. Sequences were obtained from a population of CD138-negative cells sorted from bone marrow. These receptors were taken from a donor at least 40 years old with multiple myeloma.

This clonotype was found a few times. This clone may be a read error of a much larger clone one base away. This chain connects TRBV20-1 to TRBJ2-6, with D unresolved. Looked up from germline, CDR1 is DFQATT and CDR2 is SNEGSKA (reference sequence). The CDR3 is made up of 13 amino acids. CDR3 in amino acids: CSAVNSGVNVLTF. The CDR3 bases are TGCAGTGCTGTAAACTCTGGGGTCAACGTCCTGACTTTC.

This clonotype showed up many times. The rearrangement uses TRBV20-1 and TRBJ2-5; D call uncertain. The germline V gene encodes CDR1 DFQATT and CDR2 SNEGSKA (reference sequence). The germline V and J ends were trimmed by 2 bases and 5 bases, with 15 bases remaining between them. The CDR3 consists of 14 residues. The chain's CDR3 is CSARLSGPSETQYF. CDR3 DNA: TGCAGTGCTAGATTGAGTGGGCCCAGCGAGACCCAGTACTTC.

This clonotype was recorded many times. The CDR3 region is CASSGGRSHEQFF. As DNA, the CDR3 is TGTGCCAGTAGTGGCGGGAGATCGCATGAGCAGTTCTTC. The rearrangement links TRBV19 to TRBJ2-1; TRBD2 agrees at 7 bases. Unmatched junction bases numbered 6, after V lost 5 bases and J lost 8 bases. From germline, CDR1 is LNHDA and CDR2 SQIVND (reference sequence). This CDR3 is built from 13 residues.

This clonotype has a count of ten or more. The chain couples TRBV28 to TRBJ1-1, with D maybe TRBD1 (5 bases). Trimming removed 7 bases at V and 4 bases at J, with 13 bases between. CDR1 is MDHEN and CDR2 is SYDVKM in the germline V gene. The CDR3 is 13 residues long. This CDR3 is CASKRGGATEAFF. DNA of the CDR3: TGTGCCAGCAAGAGGGGAGGGGCCACTGAAGCTTTCTTT.

This clonotype was detected many times. The chain combines TRBV27 with TRBJ1-5, with D unresolved. Trimming took off 8 bases at V and 0 bases at J, with 8 bases between the two ends. Per germline, CDR1 MNHEY and CDR2 SMNVEV (reference sequence). CDR3 length equals 13 residues. This CDR3 is CASGTDSNQPQHF. CDR3 sequence (DNA): TGTGCCAGCGGAACTGATAGCAATCAGCCCCAGCATTTT.

To note about this clonotype: Being one base from a much bigger clone, this may be a read error. V usage is TRBV12-3 or TRBV12-4 and J usage is TRBJ2-1; 10 bases fit TRBD2. This CDR3 comprises 15 residues. Written as DNA, the CDR3 is TGTGCCAGCAGCATTAGCGGGAGGTCGTTCAATGAGCATTTCTTC. Translation gives CASSISGRSFNEHFF.

This clonotype was detected many times. The chain links TRBV19 to TRBJ2-5; perhaps TRBD1 as D (7 bases). The CDR3 loop spans 13 amino acids. Germline V gene data show CDR1 as LNHDA and CDR2 as SQIVND (reference sequence). V was clipped by 9 bases and J by 5 bases, with 16 bases between them. CDR3 residues: CASTDRAGETQYF. In DNA form, the CDR3 reads TGTGCCAGCACAGACAGGGCGGGGGAGACCCAGTACTTC.

V gene TRBV12-3 or TRBV12-4 combines with J gene TRBJ2-1, with D possibly TRBD2 on 5 matching bases. This CDR3 region has 12 residues. Trimming pared 2 bases from V and 9 bases from J, leaving 8 bases between. CDR3 amino acids: CASSLMGSEQFF. The DNA of the CDR3 is TGTGCCAGCAGTTTAATGGGGAGTGAGCAGTTCTTC.

This clonotype was seen ten or more times. The junction differs from germline at one of its ends, possibly a read error. The chain carries TRBV7-2 and TRBJ2-7, with 11 bases lining up with TRBD2. Germline-derived CDR1 and CDR2 are SGHTA and FQGNSA. The CDR3 is 15 amino acids. CDR3 residues: CASSLAGGKGYEQYF. CDR3 bases: TGTGCCAGCAGCCTAGCGGGAGGAAAGGGCTACGAGCAGTACTTC.

This clonotype was counted a few times. The chain has TRBV5-1 and TRBJ2-4, with 8 bases aligning to TRBD1. V trimming: 0 bases; J trimming: 0 bases; junction bases outside the gene matches: 8. The CDR3 totals 18 residues. Germline V CDR1 and CDR2: SGHRS, YFSETQ. CDR3 region: CASSLGDRLELAKNIQYF. DNA for the CDR3: TGCGCCAGCAGCTTGGGGGACAGGCTTGAACTAGCCAAAAACATTCAGTACTTC.

This clonotype was picked up many times. The rearrangement joins TRBV28 to TRBJ1-5; D uncertain. Germline V gene sequence: CDR1 MDHEN, CDR2 SYDVKM. Between the trimmed V and J ends, which lost 5 bases and 0 bases, there was a span of 14 bases. The CDR3 is 16 residues long. This chain's CDR3 is CASSGQMLNSNQPQHF. As DNA, the CDR3 is TGTGCCAGCAGTGGCCAGATGTTAAATAGCAATCAGCCCCAGCATTTT.

This clonotype has a count of ten or more. This sequence joins TRBV12-3 or TRBV12-4 and TRBJ2-3; weak D call: TRBD2 (5 bases). The CDR3 is 12 amino acids. Deletions cut 6 bases from V and 10 bases from J, with 14 bases between. CDR3 amino acids: CASRPSSRAQYF. The CDR3 DNA is TGTGCCAGCAGACCCTCTAGCAGAGCGCAGTATTTT.

This clonotype was recorded many times. This chain joins TRBV29-1 and TRBJ2-5, with 7 bases matching TRBD1. Trimming at V came to 7 bases and at J to 5 bases, leaving 10 bases not matched to a gene. Germline values: CDR1 SQVTM, CDR2 ANQGSEA. CDR3 length: 13 residues. Here the CDR3 reads CSDRQGSYETQYF. The DNA of the CDR3 is TGCAGCGACAGACAGGGTTCTTATGAGACCCAGTACTTC.

This clonotype was recorded at least ten times. The chain joins TRBV5-6 to TRBJ2-2, with D hard to call. Trimming took 3 bases from V and 1 from J, leaving 10 bases between them. Per germline, CDR1 SGHDT and CDR2 YYEEEE. This CDR3 has 15 residues. The CDR3 DNA follows: TGTGCCAGCAGCTACGGGCTTATGAACACCGGGGAGCTGTTTTTT. This sequence encodes CASSYGLMNTGELFF.

This chain joins TRBV6-6 and TRBJ1-2, with D perhaps TRBD1 (5 bases). CDR1 is MNHNY and CDR2 is SVGAGI in the germline V gene (reference sequence). The CDR3 consists of 13 residues. Trimming left V 10 bases short and J 4 bases short, with 16 bases between. The CDR3 sequence is CATRAPLGYGYTF. In DNA form, the CDR3 reads TGTGCCACCAGGGCCCCGCTAGGCTATGGCTACACCTTC.

The sample holds many counts of this clonotype. The chain employs TRBV5-1 and TRBJ1-1; maybe TRBD1 (5 bases). Germline V gene lookup returns CDR1 SGHRS and CDR2 YFSETQ. The CDR3 runs to 14 residues. The germline V and J ends were trimmed by 4 bases and 3 bases, with 13 bases remaining between them. The CDR3 loop reads CASSGLRGDTEAFF. The CDR3 DNA reads as TGCGCCAGCAGCGGCCTCCGAGGGGACACTGAAGCTTTCTTT.

Concerning this clonotype: Sequence at one end of the junction differs from germline and may be a read error. The genes are TRBV2 and TRBJ2-1; 7 nucleotides match TRBD1. The CDR3 sequence is 15 residues long. Per germline, CDR1 SNHLY and CDR2 FYNNEI. CDR3 DNA sequence: TGTGCCAACAGTGGACAGGAAAACTCCTACAATGAGCAGTTCTTC. It is translated as CANSGQENSYNEQFF.

Comment on this clonotype: A clone one base away is much larger, so this may be a read error. The chain has TRBV11-2 and TRBJ2-2, with TRBD2 matching over 13 bases. Germline assignment: CDR1 SGHAT and CDR2 FQNNGV. The CDR3 has 17 residues. The CDR3 DNA follows: TGTGCCAGCAGCCCGCCGGGACTAGCGGGGAGAGCCGGGGAGCCGTTTTTT. Encoded protein: CASSPPGLAGRAGEPFF. The full variable domain, with the rest looked up from reference TRBV11-2 and TRBJ2-2, is EAGVAQSPRYKIIEKRQSVAFWCNPISGHATLYWYQQILGQGPKLLIQFQNNGVVDDSQLPKDRFSAERLKGVDSTLKIQPAKLEDSAVYLCASSPPGLAGRAGEPFFGEGSRLTVL.

This clonotype showed up many times. The gene calls are TRBV20-1 and TRBJ2-4, with 10 bases matching TRBD2. This CDR3 contains 17 residues. The V gene end was trimmed by 5 bases and the J gene end by 5 bases; junction bases not matched to a gene: 15. Looked up from germline, CDR1 is DFQATT and CDR2 is SNEGSKA (reference sequence). The CDR3 here is CSADPPGSGRKENIQYF. The CDR3 DNA reads TGCAGTGCTGATCCCCCGGGTAGCGGGAGGAAGGAAAACATTCAGTACTTC.

This clonotype was picked up many times. The chain employs TRBV29-1 and TRBJ2-5, with D perhaps matching TRBD1 (8 bases). This CDR3 region has 14 residues. CDR1 SQVTM and CDR2 ANQGSEA come from the germline V gene. Deletions cut 7 bases from V and 2 bases from J, with 17 bases between. CDR3 DNA: TGCAGCGCGTGGGGGGGACAGGTACAAGAGACCCAGTACTTC. Its translation is CSAWGGQVQETQYF.

The CDR3 DNA is TGTGCCAGCAGTTTGGCCTACAGCTATGGCTACACCTTC. Protein: CASSLAYSYGYTF. This chain connects TRBV28 to TRBJ1-2, with unresolved D. The ends were cut back, 3 bases at V and 4 bases at J, with 9 bases in the middle. The CDR3 is made up of 13 amino acids. Germline V gene lookup returns CDR1 MDHEN and CDR2 SYDVKM.

This clonotype came up many times. V usage is TRBV6-5 and J usage is TRBJ1-1, with TRBD1 as a possible D gene (6 bases). Trimming pared 6 bases from V and 1 base from J, leaving 12 bases between. Germline V gene sequence: CDR1 MNHEY, CDR2 SVGAGI. CDR3 size: 14 residues. The chain's CDR3 is CASRRATGNTEAFF. The CDR3 coding sequence is TGTGCCAGCAGGAGAGCGACAGGGAACACTGAAGCTTTCTTT.

This clonotype was seen at least ten times. V is TRBV12-3 or TRBV12-4 and J is TRBJ2-1; 7 bases align to TRBD2. This CDR3 region has 15 residues. After removal of 7 bases from V and 3 bases from J, the junction contained 9 bases not matched to a gene. Here the CDR3 reads CASTLGGVGYNEQFF. The DNA for the CDR3 is TGTGCCAGCACCCTTGGGGGGGTAGGCTACAATGAGCAGTTCTTC.

The chain uses TRBV18 and TRBJ2-7, with D possibly being TRBD2 (5 bases). V lost 0 bases and J 1 base, leaving 7 bases between the germline ends. This CDR3 comprises 14 residues. Germline V gene data show CDR1 as KGHSH and CDR2 as LQKENI. The CDR3 loop is CASSPPTGSYEQYF. The CDR3 nucleotides read TGTGCCAGCTCACCACCGACGGGGTCCTACGAGCAGTACTTC.

As concerns this clonotype: A single base separates this from a much larger clone, so it may be a read error. The V and J genes are TRBV24-1 and TRBJ2-5; unclear D gene. The CDR3 is 14 amino acids. In germline, CDR1 is KGHDR, CDR2 SFDVKD. The CDR3, as DNA: TGTGCCACCTGGATGAGCAGAAACCAAGAGACCCTGTACTTC. Its translation is CATWMSRNQETLYF.